These 27 T cell receptor beta chains share one sample of origin, sequenced in a study of read filtering for tumor transcriptome and immune sequencing. Molecular barcoded adaptors covering alpha/delta and beta/gamma chains were used on 400 to 450 ng RNA. TCRdb redid the calling of the reads with MiXCR, one entry per CDR3 protein. The table has about 57,000 distinct CDR3 sequences, under 25% seen once; the top ten hold about 15%. The source material was a population of CD138-negative cells sorted from bone marrow. Receptor source: a donor aged 40 or over with multiple myeloma.

Remarks on this clonotype: A clone one base away is much larger, so this may be a read error. CDR3 bases: TGCAGCGTCACGAGACAGCAAGACACTGAAGCTTTCTTT. It specifies CSVTRQQDTEAFF. This rearrangement joins TRBV29-1 to TRBJ1-1; a weak D match, TRBD1 (5 bases). Trimming stripped 6 bases from V and 3 bases from J, with 14 bases between. The length of the CDR3 is 13 residues. CDR1 and CDR2 from the germline V gene are SQVTM and ANQGSEA.

The chain recombines TRBV2 with TRBJ2-3, with 11 bases aligning to TRBD2. The CDR3 totals 16 residues. Germline assignment: CDR1 SNHLY and CDR2 FYNNEI. Trimming at V came to 5 bases and at J to 4 bases, leaving 8 bases not matched to a gene. The CDR3 protein is CASSNLAGGSADTQYF. As DNA, the CDR3 is TGTGCCAGCAGTAACTTAGCGGGGGGGAGTGCAGATACGCAGTATTTT.

This clonotype appeared once. V usage is TRBV12-3 or TRBV12-4 and J usage is TRBJ1-6, with TRBD1 as a possible D gene (6 bases). The CDR3 sequence is 14 residues long. V was shortened by 3 bases and J by 10 bases, with 13 bases between the two germline ends. The CDR3 reads CASSFGGGSSPLHF. The CDR3 DNA reads TGTGCCAGCAGTTTTGGGGGGGGCTCGTCACCCCTCCACTTT.

The sample holds many counts of this clonotype. The J gene is TRBJ2-7, the V gene TRBV28; D is unclear. This CDR3 comprises 14 residues. Germline V gives CDR1 MDHEN, CDR2 SYDVKM. Trimming stripped 4 bases from V and 2 bases from J, with 12 bases between. CDR3 nucleotide sequence: TGTGCCAGCAGTTCCACCCCCCAAACCTACGAGCAGTACTTC. It is translated as CASSSTPQTYEQYF.

In this sample, this clonotype turned up many times. The chain carries TRBV5-4 and TRBJ2-7; 9 nucleotides match TRBD2. From germline, CDR1 is SGHNT and CDR2 YYREEE (reference sequence). This CDR3 region has 16 residues. The V segment lost 4 bases and the J segment 2 bases; nucleotides outside the gene matches: 10. In DNA form, the CDR3 reads TGTGCCAGCAGCACATTGACTAGCGGCCCTACCTACGAGCAGTACTTC. Protein sequence: CASSTLTSGPTYEQYF.

In the case of this clonotype: With a much larger clone just one base away, this may be a read error. The chain is built from TRBV20-1 and TRBJ2-2, with 11 bases lining up with TRBD2. Germline CDR1 and CDR2: DFQATT and SNEGSKA (reference sequence). The CDR3 is made up of 15 amino acids. CDR3 sequence reads: CSASLTSGNSGELSF. For the CDR3, the DNA is TGCAGTGCTTCCTTGACTAGCGGGAATTCCGGGGAGCTGTCTTTT.

This chain joins TRBV18 and TRBJ2-4, with 7 bases matching TRBD1. CDR1 KGHSH and CDR2 LQKENI come from the germline V gene. V lost 3 bases, J lost 9 bases, and 8 bases stayed unmatched. CDR3 length equals 14 residues. CDR3 loop: CASSPLGTEGIQYF. The CDR3 nucleotides read TGTGCCAGCTCACCGCTCGGGACAGAGGGCATTCAGTACTTC.

As for this clonotype: The likely explanation is a read error, given a far larger clone one base away. This chain joins TRBV7-9 and TRBJ1-4; D unclear. The CDR3 loop spans 12 amino acids. CDR1 and CDR2 (germline): SEHNR, FQNEAQ (reference sequence). CDR3 bases: TGTGCCAGCAGCCGCTTCACAGATACGCAGTGTTTT. It specifies CASSRFTDTQCF.

This clonotype was seen at least ten times. This chain joins TRBV6-1 and TRBJ2-4, with D perhaps matching TRBD1 (5 bases). Germline V gene data show CDR1 as MNHNS and CDR2 as SASEGT. This CDR3 has 15 amino acids. V shed 2 bases and J shed 5 bases, with 13 bases lying between them. The DNA for the CDR3 is TGTGCCAGCAGTGAATCTCCCAGGGTCGAAAACATTCAGTACTTC. This translates into CASSESPRVENIQYF.

The sample holds many counts of this clonotype. This rearrangement joins TRBV10-3 to TRBJ1-4; D is undetermined. Trimming pared 3 bases from V and 1 base from J, leaving 12 bases between. Germline-derived CDR1 and CDR2 are ENHRY and SYGVKD. The CDR3 has 16 residues. The CDR3: CAISERGGVTNEKLFF. In DNA, the CDR3 is TGTGCCATCAGTGAACGAGGAGGAGTAACTAATGAAAAACTGTTTTTT.

This clonotype was seen many times. The chain joins TRBV11-2 to TRBJ2-7; D is possibly TRBD1 or TRBD2 (5 bases each). This CDR3 has 17 amino acids. CDR1 is SGHAT, CDR2 FQNNGV, per germline. Trimming removed 1 base from V and 0 bases from J, with 16 bases in between. The CDR3 sequence: CASSLVVSGTISYEQYF. The CDR3, as DNA: TGTGCCAGCAGCTTAGTGGTTTCCGGGACCATCTCCTACGAGCAGTACTTC.

Only a few counts were recorded for this clonotype. The chain is built from TRBV7-9 and TRBJ1-1; TRBD1 is a possible D gene (5 bases). Per the germline V gene, CDR1 is SEHNR and CDR2 is FQNEAQ (reference sequence). Between the trimmed V and J ends, which lost 2 bases and 1 base, there was a span of 8 bases. CDR3 length: 14 residues. The DNA for the CDR3 is TGTGCCAGCAGCTTATTTCAGGGGAACACTGAAGCTTTCTTT. Protein sequence: CASSLFQGNTEAFF.

This clonotype was seen repeatedly, ten times or more. The chain has TRBV19 and TRBJ1-4; 7 positions agree with TRBD1. This CDR3 region has 14 residues. With V trimmed by 5 bases and J by 7 bases, 7 bases remained unmatched. Germline values: CDR1 LNHDA, CDR2 SQIVND (reference sequence). The CDR3 region is CASSPDRVGEKLFF. CDR3 nucleotides: TGTGCCAGTAGTCCCGACAGGGTCGGTGAAAAACTGTTTTTT.

About this clonotype itself: The CDR3 does not close with the conserved phenylalanine or tryptophan, likely indicating a read error. The gene calls are TRBV2 and TRBJ1-1; D gene uncertain. The CDR3 consists of 12 residues. In germline, CDR1 is SNHLY, CDR2 FYNNEI. Trimming shortened V by 8 bases and J by 4 bases, and 11 bases separated the two germline ends. The CDR3 is CASRFGLTEAFL. CDR3 nucleotides: TGTGCCAGCCGTTTCGGTCTCACTGAAGCTTTCCTT.

This clonotype was recorded many times. The chain is built from TRBV24-1 and TRBJ1-5; no firm D call. The germline gives CDR1 KGHDR, CDR2 SFDVKD. V shed 4 bases and J shed 4 bases, with 4 bases lying between them. The CDR3 spans 12 residues. The CDR3 loop is CATSDTNQPQHF. Here the CDR3 DNA reads TGTGCCACCAGTGACACGAATCAGCCCCAGCATTTT.

The chain uses TRBV20-1 and TRBJ2-5; unclear D gene. CDR3 length: 14 amino acids. CDR1 and CDR2 (germline): DFQATT, SNEGSKA (reference sequence). V was shortened by 2 bases and J by 0 bases, with 10 bases between the two germline ends. The CDR3 region has the DNA TGCAGTGCTAGAAATCCAGTGTACCAAGAGACCCAGTACTTC. This codes for CSARNPVYQETQYF.

As concerns this clonotype: This may arise from a read error, as a much more abundant clone is one base away. The chain's CDR3 is CAGASGIYNEQFF. DNA of the CDR3: TGTGCCGGGGCTAGCGGCATCTACAATGAGCAGTTCTTC. The genes are TRBV30 and TRBJ2-1; 7 positions match TRBD2. CDR1 GTSNPN and CDR2 SVGIG come from the germline V gene (reference sequence). Trimming at V came to 8 bases and at J to 3 bases, leaving 7 bases not matched to a gene. CDR3 length: 13 amino acids.

About this clonotype itself: This clone may be a read error of a much larger clone one base away. The gene calls are TRBV6-5 and TRBJ1-4; possible D gene TRBD1, 6 bases. Germline V gene data show CDR1 as MNHEY and CDR2 as SVGAGI. This CDR3 is built from 16 residues. Trimming pared 4 bases from V and 7 bases from J, leaving 19 bases between. CDR3 sequence (DNA): TGTGCCAGCAGTTCATTGGGAGGGGGTAGGTGTGAAAAACTGTTTTTT. This sequence encodes CASSSLGGGRCEKLFF.

In this sample, this clonotype turned up a few times. The rearrangement links TRBV28 to TRBJ2-7; 12 bases align to TRBD2. V was clipped by 11 bases and J by 6 bases; unmatched bases: 17. CDR3 length: 16 amino acids. Germline CDR1 and CDR2: MDHEN and SYDVKM. The CDR3 coding sequence is TGTGCCCCCGACCTGAGACTAGCGGGAGCAGGTTGCGAGCAGTACTTC. As protein: CAPDLRLAGAGCEQYF.

This clonotype has a count of ten or more. V is TRBV7-9 and J is TRBJ2-7; 7 bases fit TRBD1. Germline values: CDR1 SEHNR, CDR2 FQNEAQ (reference sequence). With 5 bases clipped from V and 2 bases from J, the junction kept 12 bases outside the gene matches. The length of the CDR3 is 16 residues. Here the CDR3 reads CASSKTRPTGPYEQYF. For the CDR3, the DNA is TGTGCCAGCAGCAAGACTCGGCCGACAGGGCCCTACGAGCAGTACTTC.

The J gene is TRBJ2-5, the V gene TRBV2; maybe TRBD1 (7 bases). The CDR3 sequence is 14 residues long. The germline V and J ends were trimmed by 4 bases and 3 bases, with 12 bases remaining between them. Germline CDR1 is SNHLY and CDR2 is FYNNEI. The CDR3, as DNA: TGTGCCAGCAGTGCAGACAGGGAGGAAGAGACCCAGTACTTC. Translating it yields CASSADREEETQYF.

This clonotype has at least ten counts. The J gene is TRBJ2-5, the V gene TRBV6-1; D gene unclear. Germline V gives CDR1 MNHNS, CDR2 SASEGT. This CDR3 contains 12 residues. The V and J ends lost 8 bases and 9 bases respectively, with 16 bases between them. The CDR3 loop reads CASLVEDKSQYF. The CDR3, as DNA: TGTGCCAGCCTGGTCGAAGACAAATCCCAGTACTTC.

A word on this clonotype: One end of the junction fails to match germline, which may point to a read error. The chain employs TRBV20-1 and TRBJ2-1; D is unresolved. Germline V gene lookup returns CDR1 DFQATT and CDR2 SNEGSKA (reference sequence). The CDR3 has 14 amino acids. CDR3 loop: CSARDSRRNNEQFF. CDR3 in DNA: TGCAGTGCTCGAGACTCCCGACGGAACAATGAACAGTTCTTC.

This clonotype was seen at least ten times. The chain has TRBV27 and TRBJ2-1; 7 bases agree with TRBD1. With 8 bases clipped from V and 5 bases from J, the junction kept 6 bases outside the gene matches. The V gene's germline CDR1 is MNHEY and CDR2 SMNVEV (reference sequence). The CDR3 extends over 13 amino acids. CDR3 sequence reads: CASRLDRNNEQFF. CDR3 DNA: TGTGCCAGCCGACTGGACAGGAACAATGAGCAGTTCTTC.

In the case of this clonotype: A read error likely explains this, since a far larger clone differs by one base. The chain links TRBV7-2 to TRBJ2-7; D unresolved. Per germline, CDR1 SGHTA and CDR2 FQGNSA. Between the trimmed V and J ends, which lost 2 bases and 0 bases, there was a span of 11 bases. This CDR3 is built from 15 residues. The CDR3 here is CASSLFQRPSYEQYF. The CDR3 nucleotides read TGTGCCAGCAGCTTATTTCAGCGTCCCTCCTACGAGCAGTACTTC. The variable domain in full, with the rest retrieved from reference TRBV7-2 and TRBJ2-7, is GAGVSQSPSNKVTEKGKDVELRCDPISGHTALYWYRQSLGQGLEFLIYFQGNSAPDKSGLPSDRFSAERTGGSVSTLTIQRTQQEDSAVYLCASSLFQRPSYEQYFGPGTRLTVT.

In its sample, this clonotype was seen many times. V and J are TRBV29-1 and TRBJ2-7; 8 nucleotides agree with TRBD1. Trimming removed 3 bases from V and 6 bases from J; junction bases left unmatched: 7. In germline, CDR1 is SQVTM, CDR2 ANQGSEA. CDR3 length: 13 residues. This CDR3 is CSVERQGAGEQYF. In nucleotides, the CDR3 is TGCAGCGTTGAGCGGCAGGGGGCAGGCGAGCAGTACTTC.

This clonotype was seen more than once but under ten times. The V call is TRBV10-3, the J call TRBJ2-1; TRBD2 aligns across 10 bases. The germline V gene encodes CDR1 ENHRY and CDR2 SYGVKD. The CDR3 has 19 residues. V was pared by 3 bases and J by 6 bases, with 17 bases of the junction left unmatched. The DNA for the CDR3 is TGTGCCATCAGTGACTCGGCCGTGGTAGCGGGGGGCCAGGGCAATGAGCAGTTCTTC. Its protein is CAISDSAVVAGGQGNEQFF.